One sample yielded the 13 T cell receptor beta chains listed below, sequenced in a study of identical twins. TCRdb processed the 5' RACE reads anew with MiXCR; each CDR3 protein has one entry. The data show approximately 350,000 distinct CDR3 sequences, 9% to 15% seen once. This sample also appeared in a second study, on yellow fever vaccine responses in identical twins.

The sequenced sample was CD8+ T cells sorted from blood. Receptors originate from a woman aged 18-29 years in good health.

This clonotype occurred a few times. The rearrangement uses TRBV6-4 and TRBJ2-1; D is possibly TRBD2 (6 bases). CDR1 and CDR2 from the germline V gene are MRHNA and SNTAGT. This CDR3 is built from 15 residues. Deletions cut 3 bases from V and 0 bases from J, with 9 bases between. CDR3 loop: CASSEVAASYNEQFF. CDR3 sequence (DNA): TGTGCCAGCAGTGAAGTAGCGGCCTCCTACAATGAGCAGTTCTTC.

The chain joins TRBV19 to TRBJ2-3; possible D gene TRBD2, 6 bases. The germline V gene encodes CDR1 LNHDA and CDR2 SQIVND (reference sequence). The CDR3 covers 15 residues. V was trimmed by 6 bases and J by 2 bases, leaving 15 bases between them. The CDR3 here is CASRPIGTLTDTQYF. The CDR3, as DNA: TGTGCCAGTAGACCCATCGGGACTCTCACAGATACGCAGTATTTT.

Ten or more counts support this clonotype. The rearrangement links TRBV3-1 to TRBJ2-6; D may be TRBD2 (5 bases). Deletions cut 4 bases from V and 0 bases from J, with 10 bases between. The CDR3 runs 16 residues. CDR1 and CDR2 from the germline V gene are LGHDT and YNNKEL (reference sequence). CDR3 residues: CASSPLGSSGANVLTF. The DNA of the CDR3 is TGTGCCAGCAGCCCCCTAGGGAGCTCTGGGGCCAACGTCCTGACTTTC.

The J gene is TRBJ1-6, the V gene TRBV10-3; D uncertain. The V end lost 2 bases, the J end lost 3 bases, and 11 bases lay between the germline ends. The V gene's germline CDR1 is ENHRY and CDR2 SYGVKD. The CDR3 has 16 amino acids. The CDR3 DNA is TGTGCCATCAGTGAGAGTGTCAGAAACTATAATTCACCCCTCCACTTT. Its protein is CAISESVRNYNSPLHF.

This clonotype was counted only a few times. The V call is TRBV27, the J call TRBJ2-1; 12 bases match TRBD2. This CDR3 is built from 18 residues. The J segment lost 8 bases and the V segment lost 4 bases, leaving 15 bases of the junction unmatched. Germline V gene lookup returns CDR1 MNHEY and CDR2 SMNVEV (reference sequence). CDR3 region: CASSSAGDTSGRRDEQFF. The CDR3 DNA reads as TGTGCCAGCAGTTCGGCAGGGGATACTAGCGGGAGGCGGGATGAGCAGTTCTTC.

The CDR3: CASSQEEWLYGYTF. CDR3 bases: TGTGCCAGCAGCCAAGAAGAGTGGCTCTATGGCTACACCTTC. V usage is TRBV4-2 and J usage is TRBJ1-2; no reliable D call. Looked up from germline, CDR1 is LGHNA and CDR2 is YNFKEQ. This CDR3 has 14 residues. V shed 0 bases and J shed 4 bases, with 9 bases lying between them.

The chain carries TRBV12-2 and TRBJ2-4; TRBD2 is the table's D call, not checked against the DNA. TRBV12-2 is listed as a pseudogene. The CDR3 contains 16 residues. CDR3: CASRLGGKLAKNIQYF. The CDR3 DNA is TGTGCAAGTCGCTTGGGCGGGAAACTAGCCAAAAACATTCAGTACTTC.

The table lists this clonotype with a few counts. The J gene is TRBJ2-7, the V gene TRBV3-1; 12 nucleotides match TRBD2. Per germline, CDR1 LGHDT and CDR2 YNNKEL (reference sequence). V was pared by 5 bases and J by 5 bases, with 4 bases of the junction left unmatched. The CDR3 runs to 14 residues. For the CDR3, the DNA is TGTGCCAGCAGCGAAGGACTAGCGGGACACGAGCAGTACTTC. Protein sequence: CASSEGLAGHEQYF.

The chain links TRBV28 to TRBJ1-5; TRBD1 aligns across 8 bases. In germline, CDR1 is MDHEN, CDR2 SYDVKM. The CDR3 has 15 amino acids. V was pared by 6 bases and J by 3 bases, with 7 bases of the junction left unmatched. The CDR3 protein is CASSTTGVDNQPQHF. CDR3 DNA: TGTGCCAGCAGCACGACAGGGGTAGACAATCAGCCCCAGCATTTT. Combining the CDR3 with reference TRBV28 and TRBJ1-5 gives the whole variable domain DVKVTQSSRYLVKRTGEKVFLECVQDMDHENMFWYRQDPGLGLRLIYFSYDVKMKEKGDIPEGYSVSREKKERFSLILESASTNQTSMYLCASSTTGVDNQPQHFGDGTRLSIL.

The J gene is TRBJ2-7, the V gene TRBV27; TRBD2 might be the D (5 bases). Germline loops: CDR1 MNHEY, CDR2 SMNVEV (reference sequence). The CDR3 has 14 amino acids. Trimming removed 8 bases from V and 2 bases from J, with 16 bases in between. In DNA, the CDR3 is TGTGCCAGCGCACATGGGAGCTCGCCCTACGAGCAGTACTTC. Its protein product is CASAHGSSPYEQYF.

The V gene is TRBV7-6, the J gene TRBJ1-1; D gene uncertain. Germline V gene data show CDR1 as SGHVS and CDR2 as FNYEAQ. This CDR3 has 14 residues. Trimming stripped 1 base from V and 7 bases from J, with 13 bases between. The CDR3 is CASSLDSGGGEAFF. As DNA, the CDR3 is TGTGCCAGCAGCTTAGACTCGGGAGGCGGTGAAGCTTTCTTT.

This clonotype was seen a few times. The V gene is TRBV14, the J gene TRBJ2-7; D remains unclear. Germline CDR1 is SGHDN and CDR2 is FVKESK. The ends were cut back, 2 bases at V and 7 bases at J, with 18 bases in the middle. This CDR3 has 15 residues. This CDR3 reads CASSQSQVDLREQYF. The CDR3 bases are TGTGCCAGCAGCCAATCCCAGGTCGATCTGAGGGAGCAGTACTTC.

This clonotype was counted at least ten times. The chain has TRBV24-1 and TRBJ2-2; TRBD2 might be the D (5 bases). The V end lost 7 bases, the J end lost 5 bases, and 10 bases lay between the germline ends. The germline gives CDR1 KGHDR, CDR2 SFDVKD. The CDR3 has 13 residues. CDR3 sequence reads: CATRPGLTGELFF. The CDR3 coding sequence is TGTGCCACCAGGCCGGGGTTGACCGGGGAGCTGTTTTTT.